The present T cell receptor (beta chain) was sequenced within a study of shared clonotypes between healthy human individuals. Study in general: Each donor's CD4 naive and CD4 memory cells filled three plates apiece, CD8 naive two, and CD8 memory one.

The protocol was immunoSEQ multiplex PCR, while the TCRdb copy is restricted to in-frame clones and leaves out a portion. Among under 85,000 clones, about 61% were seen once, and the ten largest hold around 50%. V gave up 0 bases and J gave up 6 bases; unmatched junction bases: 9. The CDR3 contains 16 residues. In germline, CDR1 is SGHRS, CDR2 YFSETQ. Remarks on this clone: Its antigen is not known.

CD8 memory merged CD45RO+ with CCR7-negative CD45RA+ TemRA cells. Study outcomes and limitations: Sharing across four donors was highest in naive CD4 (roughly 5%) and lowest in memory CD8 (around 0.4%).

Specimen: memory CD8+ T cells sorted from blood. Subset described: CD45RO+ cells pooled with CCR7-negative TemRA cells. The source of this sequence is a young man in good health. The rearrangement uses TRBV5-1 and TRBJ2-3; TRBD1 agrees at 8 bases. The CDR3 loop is CASSLVRTGSGDTQYF. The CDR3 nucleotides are TGCGCCAGCAGCTTGGTCAGGACAGGGTCTGGGGATACGCAGTATTTT.